Listed below are T cell receptor beta chains from one sample, sequenced in a study of T cells in Graves' hyperthyroidism and ophthalmopathy. One entry per CDR3 protein results from TCRdb running MiXCR on the multiplex PCR reads. This table has approximately 300,000 distinct CDR3 sequences, approximately 15% appearing once. The specimen was blood. The receptor set was obtained from a woman aged 60-75 years with Graves' ophthalmopathy. Each CDR3 is given without its conserved first and last residue.

J | V | CDR3
TRBJ1-6 | TRBV10-3 | AISESAPRTNSPLH
TRBJ1-4 | TRBV28 | ASRRGAEKLF
TRBJ2-2 | TRBV3-1 | ASTPRISEYTGELF
TRBJ2-3 | TRBV20-1 | SAREDTQY
TRBJ2-1 | TRBV7-9 | ASSLLSGTGMRNEQF
TRBJ2-6 | TRBV2 | ASSEAAPGSGANVLT
TRBJ2-7 | TRBV9 | ASSGADSSYEQY
TRBJ1-2 | TRBV11-2 | ASSSRRERAYGYT
TRBJ1-1 | TRBV4-3 | ASSPQTGPGLNTEAF
TRBJ2-1 | TRBV20-1 | SARDLQGGDGQF
TRBJ2-2 | TRBV7-9 | ASSPLLAGGDTGELF
TRBJ2-2 | TRBV7-3 | ASGRAGGIEMGELF
TRBJ2-5 | TRBV7-6 | ASSHLGGESAETQY
TRBJ2-1 | TRBV20-1 | SAKGRTKRNEQF
TRBJ2-7 | TRBV20-1 | SAGGGASGRTTYEQY
TRBJ2-3 | TRBV7-9 | ASSLSGRGDTQY
TRBJ1-2 | TRBV20-1 | SARDPPGQGNYGYT
TRBJ2-7 | TRBV7-9 | ASSSRGHSYEQY
TRBJ2-7 | TRBV7-2 | ASSPRHGGEQY
TRBJ2-5 | TRBV7-3 | ASSATGTGKTQY
TRBJ1-1 | TRBV10-3 | AISDRGADAEAF
TRBJ1-1 | TRBV20-1 | SPGPRRTEAF
TRBJ1-2 | TRBV20-1 | SARPMDGGALGNYGYT
TRBJ2-6 | TRBV27 | ASSYGQAPSGANVLT
TRBJ2-6 | TRBV28 | ASSLGTQWGGSGANVLT
TRBJ1-6 | TRBV2 | AGKGGRNSPFH
TRBJ1-4 | TRBV5-1 | ASSLQGGNEKLF
TRBJ2-7 | TRBV10-3 | ASRPRGGASYEQY
TRBJ2-7 | TRBV6-2/TRBV6-3 | ASSWDRGLSEQY
TRBJ2-7 | TRBV12-5 | ASGLGTVYEQY
TRBJ1-5 | TRBV18 | ASSPNPGQGNQPQH
TRBJ2-7 | TRBV6-2/TRBV6-3 | ASSYSVHRQDVRNNEQY
TRBJ2-7 | TRBV6-1 | ASSGTTYEQY
TRBJ1-5 | TRBV18 | ASSPLGGVSNQPQH
TRBJ1-1 | TRBV4-3 | ASSHHPDSRAPMNTEAF